This TCR beta chain stems from a study of cytomegalovirus exposure and HLA in healthy donors. Points from the study as a whole: Listed as cytomegalovirus-associated were 150 or so TCR beta chains. In a later analysis, parvovirus B19, influenza, CMV and Epstein-Barr virus appeared linked to several top co-occurrence clusters.

Comments on this clone: Its antigen is not identified.

The CDR3 runs 14 residues. From germline, CDR1 is SGHRS and CDR2 YFSETQ. V was pared by 6 bases and J by 5 bases, with 17 bases between. The PCR had 60 Vbeta and 13 Jbeta primers. The table came from immunoSEQ multiplex PCR; TCRdb's copy has only in-frame clones and leaves some out. This sample has about 70,000 clones, with roughly 74% found just once. The sequenced sample was PBMCs. The chain is built from TRBV5-1 and TRBJ2-5, with a possible D match to TRBD2 (6 bases). This sequence was found in a woman aged 55-69 years in good health and CMV-seropositive. CDR3 in amino acids: CASMDVGGKETQYF. CDR3 bases: TGCGCCAGCATGGACGTCGGAGGGAAGGAGACCCAGTACTTC.